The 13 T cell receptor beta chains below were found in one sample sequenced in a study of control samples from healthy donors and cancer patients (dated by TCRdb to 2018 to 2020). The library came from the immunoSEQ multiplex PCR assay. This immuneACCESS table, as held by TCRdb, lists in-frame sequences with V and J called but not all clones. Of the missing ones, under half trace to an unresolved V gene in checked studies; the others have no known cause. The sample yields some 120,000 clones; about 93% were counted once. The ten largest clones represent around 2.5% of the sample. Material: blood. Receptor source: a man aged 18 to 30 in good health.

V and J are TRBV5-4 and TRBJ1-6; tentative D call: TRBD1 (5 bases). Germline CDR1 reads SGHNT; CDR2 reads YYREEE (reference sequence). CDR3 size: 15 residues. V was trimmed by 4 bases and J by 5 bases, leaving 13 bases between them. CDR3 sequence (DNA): TGTGCCAGCAGCCCCAGGGTAAGTAATAATTCACCCCTCCACTTT. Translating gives CASSPRVSNNSPLHF.

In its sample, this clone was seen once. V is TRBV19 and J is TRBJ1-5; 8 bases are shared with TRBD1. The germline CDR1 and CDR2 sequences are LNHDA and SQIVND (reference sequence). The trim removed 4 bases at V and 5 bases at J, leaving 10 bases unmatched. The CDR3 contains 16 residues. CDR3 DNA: TGTGCCAGTAGTAACCCCATACAGGGGGGGTATCAGCCCCAGCATTTT. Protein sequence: CASSNPIQGGYQPQHF.

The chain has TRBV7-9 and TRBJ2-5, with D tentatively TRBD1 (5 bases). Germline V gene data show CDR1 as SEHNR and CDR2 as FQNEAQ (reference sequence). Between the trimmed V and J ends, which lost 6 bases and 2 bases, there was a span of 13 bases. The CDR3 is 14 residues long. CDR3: CASRQDTKQETQYF. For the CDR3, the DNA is TGTGCCAGCAGACAGGACACGAAACAAGAGACCCAGTACTTC.

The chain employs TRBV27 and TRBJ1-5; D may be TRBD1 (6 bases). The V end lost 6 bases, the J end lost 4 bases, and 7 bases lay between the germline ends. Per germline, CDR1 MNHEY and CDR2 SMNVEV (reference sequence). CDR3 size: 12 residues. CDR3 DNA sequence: TGTGCCAGCAGACAGGGTAATCAGCCCCAGCATTTT. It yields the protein CASRQGNQPQHF.

The CDR3 protein is CASSQDLVTQYF. Here the CDR3 DNA reads TGCGCCAGCAGCCAAGATCTGGTGACCCAGTACTTC. This chain uses TRBV4-1 with TRBJ2-5; no clear D. This CDR3 has 12 residues. The germline gives CDR1 MGHRA, CDR2 YSYEKL. V was cut by 0 bases and J by 7 bases, with 6 bases left in between.

The CDR3 region has the DNA TGCAGCGTAGCTAGCGGGAGTTACTACAATGAGCAGTTCTTC. It yields the protein CSVASGSYYNEQFF. The J gene is TRBJ2-1, the V gene TRBV29-1; 10 nucleotides match TRBD2. V lost 6 bases to trimming and J lost 3 bases; unmatched junction nucleotides: 5. From germline, CDR1 is SQVTM and CDR2 ANQGSEA. The CDR3 consists of 14 residues.

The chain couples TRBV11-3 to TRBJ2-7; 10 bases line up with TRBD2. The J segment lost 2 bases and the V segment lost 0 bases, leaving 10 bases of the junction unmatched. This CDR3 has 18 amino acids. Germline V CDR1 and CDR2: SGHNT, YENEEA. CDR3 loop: CASSLDCSGRPRTYEQYV. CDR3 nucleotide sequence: TGTGCCAGCAGCTTAGATTGTAGCGGGAGGCCTCGTACCTACGAGCAGTACGTC.

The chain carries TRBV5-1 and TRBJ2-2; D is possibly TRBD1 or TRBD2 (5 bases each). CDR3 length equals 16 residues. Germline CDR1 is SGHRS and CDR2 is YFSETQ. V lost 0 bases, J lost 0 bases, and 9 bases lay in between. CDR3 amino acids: CASSLEVGANTGELFF. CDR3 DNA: TGCGCCAGCAGCTTGGAGGTGGGGGCGAACACCGGGGAGCTGTTTTTT.

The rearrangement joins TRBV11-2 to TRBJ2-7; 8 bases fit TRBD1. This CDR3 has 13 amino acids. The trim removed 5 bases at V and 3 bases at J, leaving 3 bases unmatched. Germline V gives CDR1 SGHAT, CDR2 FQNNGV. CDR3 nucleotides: TGTGCCAGCAGCCATGGACAGGGCTACGAGCAGTACTTC. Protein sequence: CASSHGQGYEQYF.

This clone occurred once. The CDR3 reads CASSQEWPGLGTDTQYF. As DNA, the CDR3 is TGCGCCAGCAGCCAAGAATGGCCCGGACTAGGGACAGATACGCAGTATTTT. The chain employs TRBV4-1 and TRBJ2-3; TRBD2 agrees at 7 bases. The V and J ends lost 0 bases and 3 bases, in that order; junction bases with no gene match: 9. The CDR3 runs to 17 residues. Per germline, CDR1 MGHRA and CDR2 YSYEKL.

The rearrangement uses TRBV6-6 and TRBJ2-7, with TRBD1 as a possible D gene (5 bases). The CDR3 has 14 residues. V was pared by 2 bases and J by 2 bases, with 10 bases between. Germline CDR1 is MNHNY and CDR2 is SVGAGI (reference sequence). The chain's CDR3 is CASSYGRVTYEQYF. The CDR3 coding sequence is TGTGCCAGCAGTTACGGCAGGGTCACCTACGAGCAGTACTTC.

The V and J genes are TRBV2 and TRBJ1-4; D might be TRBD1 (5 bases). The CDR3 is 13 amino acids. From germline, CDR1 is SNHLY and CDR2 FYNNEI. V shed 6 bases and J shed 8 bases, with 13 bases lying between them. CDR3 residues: CASRGDGTEKLFF. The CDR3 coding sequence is TGTGCCAGCAGAGGGGACGGCACCGAAAAACTGTTTTTT.

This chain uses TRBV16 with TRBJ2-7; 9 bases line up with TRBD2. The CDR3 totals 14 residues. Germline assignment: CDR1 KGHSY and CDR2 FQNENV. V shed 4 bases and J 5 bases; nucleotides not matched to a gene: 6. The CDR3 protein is CASSPRGGANEQYF. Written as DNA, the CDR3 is TGTGCCAGCAGCCCCCGCGGGGGGGCTAACGAGCAGTACTTC.